This T cell receptor (beta chain) was profiled in a study of blood T cells in healthy people across ages. Broader study findings: Older individuals had lower TCR beta diversity per million T cells (the decline was roughly linear).

For the second PCR, which ran for about 6 to 12 cycles, a sample-barcoded 5' primer and a J-beta primer mix were used. One entry per CDR3 protein, called by TCRdb with MiXCR from the 5' RACE reads. The sample lists 920,000 or so distinct CDR3 sequences; 35% to 50% were seen once. Comments on this clonotype: Antigen specificity is unknown. One junction end does not reproduce the germline sequence, and a read error may be involved.

CDR1 is SGDLS, CDR2 YYNGEE, per germline. The CDR3 length is 15 residues. The origin of this receptor is a woman aged 60-75 years in good health. The J gene is TRBJ2-7, the V gene TRBV9, with 10 bases fitting TRBD2. The sequenced material came from blood. CDR3 sequence: CVSSVRTSGAYEQYF. DNA for the CDR3: TGTGTCAGCAGCGTAAGGACTAGCGGAGCCTACGAGCAGTACTTC.